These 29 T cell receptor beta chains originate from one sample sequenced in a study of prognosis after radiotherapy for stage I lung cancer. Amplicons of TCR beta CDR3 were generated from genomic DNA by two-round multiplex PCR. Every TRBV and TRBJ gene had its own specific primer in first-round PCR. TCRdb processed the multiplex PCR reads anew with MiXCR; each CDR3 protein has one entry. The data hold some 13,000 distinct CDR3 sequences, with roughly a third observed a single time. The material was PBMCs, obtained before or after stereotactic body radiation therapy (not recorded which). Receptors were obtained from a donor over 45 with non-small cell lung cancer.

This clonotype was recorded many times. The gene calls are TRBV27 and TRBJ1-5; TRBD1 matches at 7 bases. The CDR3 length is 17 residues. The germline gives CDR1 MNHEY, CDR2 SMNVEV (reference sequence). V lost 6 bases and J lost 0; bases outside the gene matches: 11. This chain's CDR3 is CASRKGQIGHSNQPQHF. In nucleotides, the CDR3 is TGTGCCAGCAGAAAGGGACAGATTGGTCATAGCAATCAGCCCCAGCATTTT.

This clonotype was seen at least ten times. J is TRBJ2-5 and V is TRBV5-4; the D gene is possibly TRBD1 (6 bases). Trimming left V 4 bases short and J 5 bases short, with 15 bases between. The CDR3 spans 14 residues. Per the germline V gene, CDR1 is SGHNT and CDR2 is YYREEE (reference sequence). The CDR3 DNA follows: TGTGCCAGCAGCCGGGGACAATCTACGGAGACCCAGTACTTC. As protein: CASSRGQSTETQYF.

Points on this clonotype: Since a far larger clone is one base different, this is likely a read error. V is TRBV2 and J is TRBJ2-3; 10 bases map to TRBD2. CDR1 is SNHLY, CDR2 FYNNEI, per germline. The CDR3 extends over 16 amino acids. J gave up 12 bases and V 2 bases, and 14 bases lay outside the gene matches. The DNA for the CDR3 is TGTGCCAGCAGTGAATCGTCCAGCGGGGGGGCCCCGCCTCAGTATTTT. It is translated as CASSESSSGGAPPQYF.

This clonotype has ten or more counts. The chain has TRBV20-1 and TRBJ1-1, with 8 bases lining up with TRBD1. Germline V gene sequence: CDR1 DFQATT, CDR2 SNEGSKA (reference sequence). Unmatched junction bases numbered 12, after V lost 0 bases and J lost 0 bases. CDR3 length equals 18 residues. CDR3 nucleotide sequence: TGCAGTGCTAGAGATAACCCAACAGGGGGAGCCATGAACACTGAAGCTTTCTTT. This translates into CSARDNPTGGAMNTEAFF.

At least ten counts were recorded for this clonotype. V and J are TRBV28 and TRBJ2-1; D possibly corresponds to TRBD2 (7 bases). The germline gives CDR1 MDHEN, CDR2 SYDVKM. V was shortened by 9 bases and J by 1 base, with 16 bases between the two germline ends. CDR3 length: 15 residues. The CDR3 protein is CASRSGGQSYNEQFF. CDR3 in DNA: TGTGCCAGTAGATCGGGGGGCCAGTCCTACAATGAGCAGTTCTTC. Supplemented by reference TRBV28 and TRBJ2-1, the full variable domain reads DVKVTQSSRYLVKRTGEKVFLECVQDMDHENMFWYRQDPGLGLRLIYFSYDVKMKEKGDIPEGYSVSREKKERFSLILESASTNQTSMYLCASRSGGQSYNEQFFGPGTRLTVL.

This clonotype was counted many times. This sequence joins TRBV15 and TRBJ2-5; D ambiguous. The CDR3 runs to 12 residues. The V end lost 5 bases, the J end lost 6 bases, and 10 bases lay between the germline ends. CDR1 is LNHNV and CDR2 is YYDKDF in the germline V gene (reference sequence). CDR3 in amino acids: CATSGEGKTQYF. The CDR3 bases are TGTGCCACCAGCGGGGAAGGGAAGACCCAGTACTTC.

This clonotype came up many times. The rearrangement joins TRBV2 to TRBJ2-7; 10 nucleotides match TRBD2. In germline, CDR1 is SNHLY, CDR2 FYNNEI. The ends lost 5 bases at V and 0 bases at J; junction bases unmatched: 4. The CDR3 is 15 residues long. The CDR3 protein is CASSKGTSDSYEQYF. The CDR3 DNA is TGTGCCAGCAGTAAGGGGACTAGCGACTCCTACGAGCAGTACTTC.

CDR3 loop: CASKGGSTEAFF. The CDR3 region has the DNA TGTGCCAGCAAGGGGGGTAGCACTGAAGCTTTCTTT. This chain uses TRBV28 with TRBJ1-1; weak D call: TRBD1 (6 bases). The CDR3 is 12 amino acids. Between the trimmed V and J ends, which lost 7 bases and 4 bases, there was a span of 10 bases. Germline CDR1 MDHEN, CDR2 SYDVKM. Together with reference TRBV28 and TRBJ1-1, the CDR3 gives the full variable domain: DVKVTQSSRYLVKRTGEKVFLECVQDMDHENMFWYRQDPGLGLRLIYFSYDVKMKEKGDIPEGYSVSREKKERFSLILESASTNQTSMYLCASKGGSTEAFFGQGTRLTVV.

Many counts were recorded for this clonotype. CDR3 coding DNA: TGTGCCAGCTCACCAGAGTTGGCGGGTACTAATCAGCCCCAGCATTTT. Translating it yields CASSPELAGTNQPQHF. V usage is TRBV18 and J usage is TRBJ1-5; no clear D. Trimming took off 2 bases at V and 4 bases at J, with 15 bases between the two ends. This CDR3 region has 16 residues. Germline CDR1 KGHSH, CDR2 LQKENI. The variable domain in full, completed from reference TRBV18 and TRBJ1-5, reads NAGVMQNPRHLVRRRGQEARLRCSPMKGHSHVYWYRQLPEEGLKFMVYLQKENIIDESGMPKERFSAEFPKEGPSILRIQQVVRGDSAAYFCASSPELAGTNQPQHFGDGTRLSIL.

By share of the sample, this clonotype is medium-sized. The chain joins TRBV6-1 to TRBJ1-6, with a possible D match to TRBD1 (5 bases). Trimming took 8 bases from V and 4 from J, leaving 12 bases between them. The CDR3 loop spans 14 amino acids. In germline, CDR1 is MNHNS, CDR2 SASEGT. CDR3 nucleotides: TGTGCCAGCTGTGCGGGGCCGTATAATTCACCCCTCCACTTT. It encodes CASCAGPYNSPLHF.

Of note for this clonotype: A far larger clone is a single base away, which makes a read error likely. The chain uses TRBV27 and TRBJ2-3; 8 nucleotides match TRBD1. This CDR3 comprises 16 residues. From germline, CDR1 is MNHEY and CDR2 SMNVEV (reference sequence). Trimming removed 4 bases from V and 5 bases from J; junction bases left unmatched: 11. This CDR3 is CASSYKPGQAKDTQYF. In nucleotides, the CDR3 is TGTGCCAGCAGTTACAAACCGGGACAGGCCAAAGATACGCAGTATTTT.

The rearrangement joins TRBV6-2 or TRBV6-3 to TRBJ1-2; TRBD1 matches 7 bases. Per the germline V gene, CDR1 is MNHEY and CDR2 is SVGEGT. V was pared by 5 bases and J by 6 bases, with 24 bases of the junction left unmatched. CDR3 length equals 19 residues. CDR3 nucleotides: TGTGCCAGCAGTCAGGCCCCCCGGGAGGGGGCGGCAATCTTCAATGGCTACACCTTC. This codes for CASSQAPREGAAIFNGYTF.

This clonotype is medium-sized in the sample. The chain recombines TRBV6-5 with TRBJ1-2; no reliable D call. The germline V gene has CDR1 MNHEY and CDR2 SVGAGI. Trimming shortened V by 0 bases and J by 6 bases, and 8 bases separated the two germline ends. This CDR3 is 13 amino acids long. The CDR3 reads CASSYSFGDGYTF. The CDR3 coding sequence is TGTGCCAGCAGTTACTCATTTGGGGATGGCTACACCTTC.

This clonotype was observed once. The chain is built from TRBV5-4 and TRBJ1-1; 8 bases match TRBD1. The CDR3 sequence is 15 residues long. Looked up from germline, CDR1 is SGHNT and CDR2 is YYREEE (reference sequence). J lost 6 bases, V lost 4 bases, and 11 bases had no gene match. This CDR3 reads CASSQGQAIFPEAFF. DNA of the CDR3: TGTGCCAGCAGCCAGGGACAGGCCATATTTCCTGAAGCTTTCTTT. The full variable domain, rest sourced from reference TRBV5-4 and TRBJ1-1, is ETGVTQSPTHLIKTRGQQVTLRCSSQSGHNTVSWYQQALGQGPQFIFQYYREEENGRGNFPPRFSGLQFPNYSSELNVNALELDDSALYLCASSQGQAIFPEAFFGQGTRLTVV.

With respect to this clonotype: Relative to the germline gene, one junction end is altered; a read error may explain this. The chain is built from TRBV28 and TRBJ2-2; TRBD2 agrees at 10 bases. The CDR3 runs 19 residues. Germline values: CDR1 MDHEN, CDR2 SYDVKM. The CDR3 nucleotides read TGTGCCAGCAGTTCCCCTCCGGATAGCGGGGGGACAAACACCGGGGAGATGTTTTTT. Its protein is CASSSPPDSGGTNTGEMFF.

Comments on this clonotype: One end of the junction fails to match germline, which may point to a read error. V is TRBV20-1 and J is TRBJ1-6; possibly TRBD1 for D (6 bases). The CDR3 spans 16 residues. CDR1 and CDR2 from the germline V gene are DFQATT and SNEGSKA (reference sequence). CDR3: CSAPGGGQGNNSTLHF. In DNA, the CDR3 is TGCAGTGCCCCCGGGGGGGGTCAGGGGAATAATTCAACCCTACACTTT.

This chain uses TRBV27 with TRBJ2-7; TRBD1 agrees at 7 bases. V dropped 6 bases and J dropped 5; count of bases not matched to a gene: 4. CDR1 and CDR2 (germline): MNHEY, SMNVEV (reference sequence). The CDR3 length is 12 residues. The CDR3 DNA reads TGTGCCAGCAGCGCGACAGGGAACGAGCAGTACTTC. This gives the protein CASSATGNEQYF.

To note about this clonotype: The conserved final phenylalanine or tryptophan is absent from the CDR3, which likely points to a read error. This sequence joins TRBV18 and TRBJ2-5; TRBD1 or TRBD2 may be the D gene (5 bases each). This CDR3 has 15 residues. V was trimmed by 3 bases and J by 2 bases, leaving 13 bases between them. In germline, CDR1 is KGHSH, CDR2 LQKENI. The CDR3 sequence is CASSPKRGGQETQYL. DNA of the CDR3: TGTGCCAGCTCACCTAAGAGGGGTGGGCAAGAGACCCAGTACTTG.

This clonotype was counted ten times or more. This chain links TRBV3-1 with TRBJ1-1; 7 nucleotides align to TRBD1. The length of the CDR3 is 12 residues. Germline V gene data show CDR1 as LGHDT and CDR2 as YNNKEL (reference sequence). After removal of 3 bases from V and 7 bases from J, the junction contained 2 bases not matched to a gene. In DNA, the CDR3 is TGTGCCAGCAGCCACCAGGGGGTTGAAGCTTTCTTT. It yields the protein CASSHQGVEAFF. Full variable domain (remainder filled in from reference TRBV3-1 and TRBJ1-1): DTAVSQTPKYLVTQMGNDKSIKCEQNLGHDTMYWYKQDSKKFLKIMFSYNNKELIINETVPNRFSPKSPDKAHLNLHINSLELGDSAVYFCASSHQGVEAFFGQGTRLTVV.

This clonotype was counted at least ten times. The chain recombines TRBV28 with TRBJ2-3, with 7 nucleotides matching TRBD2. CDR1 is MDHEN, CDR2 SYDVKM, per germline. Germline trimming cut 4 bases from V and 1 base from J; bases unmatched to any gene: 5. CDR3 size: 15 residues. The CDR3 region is CASSSGGGGTDTQYF. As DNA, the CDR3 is TGTGCCAGCAGTTCGGGGGGAGGGGGCACAGATACGCAGTATTTT.

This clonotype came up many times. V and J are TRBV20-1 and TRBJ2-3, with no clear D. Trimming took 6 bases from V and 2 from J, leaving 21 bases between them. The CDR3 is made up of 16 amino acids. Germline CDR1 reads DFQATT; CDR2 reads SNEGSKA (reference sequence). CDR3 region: CSAQRESRRFTDTQYF. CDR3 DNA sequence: TGCAGTGCCCAGAGAGAATCTAGGCGATTCACAGATACGCAGTATTTT.

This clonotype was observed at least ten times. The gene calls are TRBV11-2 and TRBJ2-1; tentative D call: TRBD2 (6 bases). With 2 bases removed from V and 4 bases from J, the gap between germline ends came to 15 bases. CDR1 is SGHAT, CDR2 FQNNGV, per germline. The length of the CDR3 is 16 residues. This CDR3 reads CASSLPAGNPYNEQFF. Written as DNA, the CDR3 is TGTGCCAGCAGCTTACCCGCGGGGAACCCTTACAATGAGCAGTTCTTC. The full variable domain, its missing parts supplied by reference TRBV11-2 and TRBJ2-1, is EAGVAQSPRYKIIEKRQSVAFWCNPISGHATLYWYQQILGQGPKLLIQFQNNGVVDDSQLPKDRFSAERLKGVDSTLKIQPAKLEDSAVYLCASSLPAGNPYNEQFFGPGTRLTVL.

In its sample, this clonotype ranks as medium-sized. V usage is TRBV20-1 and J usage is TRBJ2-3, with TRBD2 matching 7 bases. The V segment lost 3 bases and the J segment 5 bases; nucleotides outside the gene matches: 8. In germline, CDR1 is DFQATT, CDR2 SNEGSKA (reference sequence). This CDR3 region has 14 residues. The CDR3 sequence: CSASVAGRGDTQYF. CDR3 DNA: TGCAGTGCTAGCGTAGCGGGTAGGGGAGATACGCAGTATTTT.

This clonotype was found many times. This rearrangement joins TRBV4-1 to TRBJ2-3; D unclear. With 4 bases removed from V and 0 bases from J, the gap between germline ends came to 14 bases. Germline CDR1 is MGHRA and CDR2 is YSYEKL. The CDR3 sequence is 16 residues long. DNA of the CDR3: TGCGCCAGCAGCCGAGGTTCCCTCCCTAGCACAGATACGCAGTATTTT. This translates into CASSRGSLPSTDTQYF.

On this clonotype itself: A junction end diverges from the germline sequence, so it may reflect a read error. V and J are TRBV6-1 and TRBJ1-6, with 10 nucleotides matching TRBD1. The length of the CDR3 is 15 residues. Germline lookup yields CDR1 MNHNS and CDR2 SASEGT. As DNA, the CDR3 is TGTGCCAGCAGTGCGGACAGGGGGGGGAATTCACCCCTCAACTTT. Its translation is CASSADRGGNSPLNF.

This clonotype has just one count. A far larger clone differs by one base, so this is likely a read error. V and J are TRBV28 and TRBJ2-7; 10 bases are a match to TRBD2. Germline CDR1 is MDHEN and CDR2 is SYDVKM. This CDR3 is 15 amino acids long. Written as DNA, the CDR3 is TGTGCCAGCAGCCTTCAAGCGGGAGGGCCCGTCGAGCAGTCCTTC. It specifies CASSLQAGGPVEQSF.

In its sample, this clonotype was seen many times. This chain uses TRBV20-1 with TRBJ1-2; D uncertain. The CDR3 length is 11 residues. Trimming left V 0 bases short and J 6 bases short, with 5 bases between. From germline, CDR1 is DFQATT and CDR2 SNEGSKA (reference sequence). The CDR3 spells CSAREKHGYTF. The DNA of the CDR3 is TGCAGTGCTAGAGAGAAGCATGGCTACACCTTC.

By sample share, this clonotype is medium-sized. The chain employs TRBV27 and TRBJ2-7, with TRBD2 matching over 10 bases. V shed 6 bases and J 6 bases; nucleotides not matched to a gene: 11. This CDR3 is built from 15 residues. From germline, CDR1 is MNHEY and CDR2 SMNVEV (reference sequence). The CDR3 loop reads CASSLQAGGPVEQYF. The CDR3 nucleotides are TGTGCCAGCAGCCTTCAAGCGGGAGGGCCCGTCGAGCAGTACTTC.

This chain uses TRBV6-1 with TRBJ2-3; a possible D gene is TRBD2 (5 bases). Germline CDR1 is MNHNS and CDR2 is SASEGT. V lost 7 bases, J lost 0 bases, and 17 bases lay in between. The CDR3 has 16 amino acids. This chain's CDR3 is CASNMCGSSSTDTQYF. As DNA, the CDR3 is TGTGCCAGCAATATGTGCGGGTCATCAAGCACAGATACGCAGTATTTT.